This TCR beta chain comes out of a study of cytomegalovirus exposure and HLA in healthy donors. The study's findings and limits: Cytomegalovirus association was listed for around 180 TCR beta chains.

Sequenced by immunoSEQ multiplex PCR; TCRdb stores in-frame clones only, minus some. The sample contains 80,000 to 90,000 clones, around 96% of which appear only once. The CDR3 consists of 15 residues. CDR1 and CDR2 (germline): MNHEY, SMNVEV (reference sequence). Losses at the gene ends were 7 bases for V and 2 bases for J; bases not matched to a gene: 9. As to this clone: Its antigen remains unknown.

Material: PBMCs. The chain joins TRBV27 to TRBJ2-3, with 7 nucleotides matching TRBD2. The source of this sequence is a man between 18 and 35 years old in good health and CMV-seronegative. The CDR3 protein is CASNAGVVSTDTQYF. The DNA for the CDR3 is TGTGCCAGCAATGCGGGAGTAGTTTCCACAGATACGCAGTATTTT.